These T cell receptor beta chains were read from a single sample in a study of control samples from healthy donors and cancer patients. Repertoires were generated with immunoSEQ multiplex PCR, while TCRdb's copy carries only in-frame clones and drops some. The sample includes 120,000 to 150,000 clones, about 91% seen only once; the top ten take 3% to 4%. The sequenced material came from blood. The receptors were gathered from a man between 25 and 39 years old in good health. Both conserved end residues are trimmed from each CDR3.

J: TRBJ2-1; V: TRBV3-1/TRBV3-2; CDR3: ANSQDWRNEQF
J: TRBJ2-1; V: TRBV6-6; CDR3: ASSYTSEGEQF
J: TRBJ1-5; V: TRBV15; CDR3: ATRGPADQPQH
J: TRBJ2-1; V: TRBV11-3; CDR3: ASSLRRGAGNEQF
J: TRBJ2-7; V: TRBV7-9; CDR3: ASSLVDISYEQY
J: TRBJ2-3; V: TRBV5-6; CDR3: ASSLVAQTDTQY
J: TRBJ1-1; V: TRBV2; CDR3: ASSSQHMNTEAF
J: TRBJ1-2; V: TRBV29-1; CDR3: SVGGTGARTNYGYT
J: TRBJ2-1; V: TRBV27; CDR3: ASSLYSTVLGQKNEQF
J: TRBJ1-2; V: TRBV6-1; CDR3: ASSEQGMIGYT
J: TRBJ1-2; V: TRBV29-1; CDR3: SVARQGVEGYT
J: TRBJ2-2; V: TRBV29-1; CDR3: SVERTGPGSGELF
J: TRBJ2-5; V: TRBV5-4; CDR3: ASSHRDRGPETQY
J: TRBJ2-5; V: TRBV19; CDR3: ASSMWGGEETQY
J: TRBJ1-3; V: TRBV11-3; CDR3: ASSLGNSGNTIY
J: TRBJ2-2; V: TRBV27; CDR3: ASRLGAAGELF
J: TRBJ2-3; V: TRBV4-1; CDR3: ASSLRSGTDTQY
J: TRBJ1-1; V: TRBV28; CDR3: ASSREGARTGTEAF
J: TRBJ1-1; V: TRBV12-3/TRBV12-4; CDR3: ASTRQANTEAF
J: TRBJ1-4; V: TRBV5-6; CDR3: ASSPGLQGTTEKLF
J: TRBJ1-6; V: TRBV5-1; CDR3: ASSPPQGGHLYNSPLH